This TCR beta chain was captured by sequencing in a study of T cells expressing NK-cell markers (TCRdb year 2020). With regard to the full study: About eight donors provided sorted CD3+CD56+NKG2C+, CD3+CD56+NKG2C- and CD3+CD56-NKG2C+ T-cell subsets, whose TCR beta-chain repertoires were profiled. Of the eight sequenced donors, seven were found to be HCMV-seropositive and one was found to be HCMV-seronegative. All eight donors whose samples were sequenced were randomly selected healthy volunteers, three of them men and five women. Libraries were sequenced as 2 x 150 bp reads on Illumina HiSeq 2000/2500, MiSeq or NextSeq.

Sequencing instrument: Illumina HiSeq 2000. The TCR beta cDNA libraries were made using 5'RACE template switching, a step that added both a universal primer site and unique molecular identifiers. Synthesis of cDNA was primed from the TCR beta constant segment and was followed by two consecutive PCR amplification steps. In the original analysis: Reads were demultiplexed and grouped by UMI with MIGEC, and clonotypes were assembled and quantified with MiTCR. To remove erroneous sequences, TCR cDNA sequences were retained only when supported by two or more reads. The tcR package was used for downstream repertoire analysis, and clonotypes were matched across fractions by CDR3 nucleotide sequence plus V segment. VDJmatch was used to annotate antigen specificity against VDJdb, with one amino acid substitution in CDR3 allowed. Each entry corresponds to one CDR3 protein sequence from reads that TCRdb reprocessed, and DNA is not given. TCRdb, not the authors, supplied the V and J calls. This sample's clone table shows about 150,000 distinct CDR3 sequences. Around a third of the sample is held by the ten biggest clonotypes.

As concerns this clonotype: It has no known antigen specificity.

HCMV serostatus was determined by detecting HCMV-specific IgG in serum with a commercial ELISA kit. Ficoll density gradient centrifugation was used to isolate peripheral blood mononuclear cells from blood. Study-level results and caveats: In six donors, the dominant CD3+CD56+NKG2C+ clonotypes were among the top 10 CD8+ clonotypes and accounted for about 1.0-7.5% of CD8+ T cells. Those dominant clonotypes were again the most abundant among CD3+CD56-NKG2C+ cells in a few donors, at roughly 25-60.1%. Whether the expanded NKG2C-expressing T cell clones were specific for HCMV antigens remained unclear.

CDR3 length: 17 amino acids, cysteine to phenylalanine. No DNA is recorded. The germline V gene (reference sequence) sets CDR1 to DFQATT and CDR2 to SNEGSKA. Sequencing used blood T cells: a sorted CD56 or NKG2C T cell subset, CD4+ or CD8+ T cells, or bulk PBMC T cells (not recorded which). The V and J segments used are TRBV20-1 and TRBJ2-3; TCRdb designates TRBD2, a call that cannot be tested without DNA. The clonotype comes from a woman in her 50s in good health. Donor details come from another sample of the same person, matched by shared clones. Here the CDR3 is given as CSASIPPTSVNTDTQYF.